This entry lists 12 T cell receptor beta chains sequenced from one sample in a study of lymphopenia after photon versus proton radiotherapy. Generated by immunoSEQ multiplex PCR, the TCRdb table keeps only in-frame clones and is missing some. The sample lists about 35,000 clones; approximately 90% were seen once. Material: peripheral blood, obtained from a patient treated with photon-based radiotherapy. These receptors all come from a man in his fifties or sixties with cholangiocarcinoma.

The V call is TRBV7-3, the J call TRBJ1-5, with a possible D match to TRBD1 (6 bases). Germline values: CDR1 SGHTA, CDR2 FQGTGA. This CDR3 contains 14 residues. The V and J ends lost 2 bases and 6 bases respectively, with 11 bases between them. Written as DNA, the CDR3 is TGTGCCAGCAGCTTAGTAACGGGGGCTCAGCCCCAGCATTTT. Translated, it gives CASSLVTGAQPQHF.

The rearrangement uses TRBV6-5 and TRBJ2-1, with D hard to call. The germline V and J ends were trimmed by 0 bases and 14 bases, with 20 bases remaining between them. Germline lookup yields CDR1 MNHEY and CDR2 SVGAGI. The length of the CDR3 is 15 residues. For the CDR3, the DNA is TGTGCCAGCAGTTACTCAGGGCAGGTTCAAGGGTCCGAGTTCTTC. This translates into CASSYSGQVQGSEFF.

The chain employs TRBV27 and TRBJ2-5, with D maybe TRBD1 (5 bases). Trimming stripped 1 base from V and 5 bases from J, with 17 bases between. Germline-derived CDR1 and CDR2 are MNHEY and SMNVEV (reference sequence). This CDR3 is built from 16 residues. The CDR3 reads CASSLWPGKVWETQYF. The DNA for the CDR3 is TGTGCCAGCAGTTTATGGCCAGGGAAGGTTTGGGAGACCCAGTACTTC.

The chain links TRBV5-5 to TRBJ2-2; D possibly matches TRBD1 or TRBD2 (5 bases each). The ends were cut back, 9 bases at V and 1 base at J, with 19 bases in the middle. This CDR3 contains 16 residues. Germline loops: CDR1 SGHKS, CDR2 YYEKEE (reference sequence). The chain's CDR3 is CATRETRDGNTGELFF. The CDR3 DNA reads as TGTGCCACCCGAGAGACCCGGGACGGGAACACCGGGGAGCTGTTTTTT.

This chain joins TRBV10-1 and TRBJ2-3, with D unclear. V was shortened by 2 bases and J by 3 bases, with 9 bases between the two germline ends. CDR1 is WNHNN, CDR2 SYGVQD, per germline (reference sequence). The CDR3 loop spans 14 amino acids. In nucleotides, the CDR3 is TGCGCCAGCAGTGAGCTCTCCTCGACAGATACGCAGTATTTT. Translating gives CASSELSSTDTQYF.

The chain has TRBV10-3 and TRBJ2-7; D is perhaps TRBD1 (6 bases). V lost 10 bases and J 4 bases, leaving 17 bases between the germline ends. This CDR3 contains 13 residues. Germline values: CDR1 ENHRY, CDR2 SYGVKD. CDR3 sequence reads: CATAPDSPYEQYF. The CDR3, as DNA: TGTGCCACCGCACCGGACAGCCCTTACGAGCAGTACTTC.

The J gene is TRBJ1-6, the V gene TRBV11-2; a possible D gene is TRBD1 (5 bases). This CDR3 is built from 15 residues. V shed 2 bases and J shed 8 bases, with 13 bases lying between them. Germline V gene lookup returns CDR1 SGHAT and CDR2 FQNNGV. DNA for the CDR3: TGTGCCAGCAGCTTAAACCGTCAGGGTCATTCACCCCTCCACTTT. Amino acid sequence: CASSLNRQGHSPLHF.

V and J are TRBV27 and TRBJ1-4, with 9 bases aligning to TRBD1. Germline V lookup: CDR1 MNHEY, CDR2 SMNVEV (reference sequence). Trimming took 5 bases from V and 8 from J; bases not matched to a gene: 9. The CDR3 totals 15 residues. The DNA of the CDR3 is TGTGCCAGCAGTGCAGCCGGGACAGGGTTCGAAAAACTGTTTTTT. Its translation is CASSAAGTGFEKLFF.

The chain links TRBV25-1 to TRBJ2-7; possibly TRBD1 for D (6 bases). The CDR3 extends over 17 amino acids. The germline V gene encodes CDR1 MGHDK and CDR2 SYGVNS. V lost 1 base, J lost 1 base, and 17 bases lay in between. The CDR3 DNA reads as TGTGCCAGCAGTGAATTTAGCCTGGGGGCGCGTTCCTACGAGCAGTACTTC. This gives the protein CASSEFSLGARSYEQYF.

The chain carries TRBV5-1 and TRBJ2-4; D gene uncertain. This CDR3 has 14 residues. Germline V gene sequence: CDR1 SGHRS, CDR2 YFSETQ. Trimming removed 0 bases at V and 0 bases at J, with 4 bases between. Written as DNA, the CDR3 is TGCGCCAGCAGCTTGGCGCTAGCCAAAAACATTCAGTACTTC. Residues: CASSLALAKNIQYF.

This chain uses TRBV19 with TRBJ2-1; 14 nucleotides line up with TRBD2. V lost 3 bases to trimming and J lost 7 bases; unmatched junction nucleotides: 5. Looked up from germline, CDR1 is LNHDA and CDR2 is SQIVND (reference sequence). The CDR3 is 16 amino acids. The CDR3 here is CASSMGTSGRGNEQFF. The CDR3 DNA reads TGTGCCAGTAGTATGGGGACTAGCGGGAGAGGAAATGAGCAGTTCTTC.

The rearrangement joins TRBV19 to TRBJ2-3; 10 nucleotides agree with TRBD2. CDR1 LNHDA and CDR2 SQIVND come from the germline V gene (reference sequence). The CDR3 consists of 19 residues. Germline trimming cut 3 bases from V and 3 bases from J; bases unmatched to any gene: 15. DNA for the CDR3: TGTGCCAGTAGTATGGCGGTAGCGGGGGGTGGAGGACGTACAGATACGCAGTATTTT. This sequence encodes CASSMAVAGGGGRTDTQYF.